The rows below give T cell receptor beta chains drawn from one sample of a study of T cell responses to AZD1222 COVID-19 vaccine. TCRdb's copy holds only in-frame clones and misses some; the assay was immunoSEQ multiplex PCR. The sample records about 140,000 clones, around 90% being singletons. This specimen was peripheral blood, taken on day 0 of AZD1222 vaccination. Receptors originate from an adult in good health. Both conserved end residues are part of each CDR3. Fields, in order: D gene, J gene, clone size, V gene, CDR3 protein, CDR3 DNA. A D gene is named only where the DNA matches it firmly. Not all rows give a size; the values are once, few, many and, for expanded clones, a class.

d_call: NA; j_call: TRBJ2-7; clone_size: NA; v_call: TRBV20-1; cdr3_aa: CSHGTPYEQYF; cdr3_nt: TGCAGCCATGGGACCCCCTACGAGCAGTACTTC
d_call: NA; j_call: TRBJ1-6; clone_size: NA; v_call: TRBV5-1; cdr3_aa: CASSLGGSPLHF; cdr3_nt: TGCGCCAGCAGCTTGGGGGGCTCACCCCTCCACTTT
d_call: TRBD1; j_call: TRBJ1-5; clone_size: NA; v_call: TRBV28; cdr3_aa: CASRIGTGGIGSNQPQHF; cdr3_nt: TGTGCCAGCAGGATAGGGACAGGGGGCATTGGGAGCAATCAGCCCCAGCATTTT
d_call: TRBD1; j_call: TRBJ1-1; clone_size: NA; v_call: TRBV10-3; cdr3_aa: CAIRREGAPPGWLGNTEAFF; cdr3_nt: TGTGCCATCAGGAGGGAGGGGGCCCCACCGGGTTGGCTAGGGAACACTGAAGCTTTCTTT
d_call: NA; j_call: TRBJ2-7; clone_size: NA; v_call: TRBV5-1; cdr3_aa: CASAGGYEQYF; cdr3_nt: TGCGCCAGCGCTGGGGGATACGAGCAGTACTTC
d_call: NA; j_call: TRBJ1-5; clone_size: NA; v_call: TRBV5-6; cdr3_aa: CASSLGPAGEGNQPQHF; cdr3_nt: TGTGCCAGCAGCTTGGGCCCGGCTGGGGAGGGCAATCAGCCCCAGCATTTT
d_call: TRBD1; j_call: TRBJ2-5; clone_size: NA; v_call: TRBV5-4; cdr3_aa: CASSSGVGQGQETQYF; cdr3_nt: TGTGCCAGCAGTTCAGGGGTGGGACAGGGCCAAGAGACCCAGTACTTC
d_call: NA; j_call: TRBJ1-1; clone_size: NA; v_call: TRBV29-1; cdr3_aa: CSDAYLGGRTEAFF; cdr3_nt: TGCAGCGACGCGTACCTTGGGGGAAGAACTGAAGCTTTCTTT
d_call: NA; j_call: TRBJ2-3; clone_size: NA; v_call: TRBV13; cdr3_aa: CASSLFGFLDTQYF; cdr3_nt: TGTGCCAGCAGCTTATTCGGGTTTTTAGATACGCAGTATTTT
d_call: NA; j_call: TRBJ2-3; clone_size: NA; v_call: TRBV9; cdr3_aa: CASSVGPREDTQYF; cdr3_nt: TGTGCCAGCAGCGTGGGGCCCAGGGAAGATACGCAGTATTTT
d_call: TRBD2; j_call: TRBJ2-5; clone_size: few; v_call: TRBV9; cdr3_aa: CASSPGGGGETQYF; cdr3_nt: TGTGCCAGCAGCCCCGGGGGGGGAGGAGAGACCCAGTACTTC
d_call: TRBD1; j_call: TRBJ2-2; clone_size: NA; v_call: TRBV5-5; cdr3_aa: CASSLPVGQGDAAGELFF; cdr3_nt: TGTGCCAGCAGCTTACCCGTCGGACAGGGTGATGCGGCCGGGGAGCTGTTTTTT